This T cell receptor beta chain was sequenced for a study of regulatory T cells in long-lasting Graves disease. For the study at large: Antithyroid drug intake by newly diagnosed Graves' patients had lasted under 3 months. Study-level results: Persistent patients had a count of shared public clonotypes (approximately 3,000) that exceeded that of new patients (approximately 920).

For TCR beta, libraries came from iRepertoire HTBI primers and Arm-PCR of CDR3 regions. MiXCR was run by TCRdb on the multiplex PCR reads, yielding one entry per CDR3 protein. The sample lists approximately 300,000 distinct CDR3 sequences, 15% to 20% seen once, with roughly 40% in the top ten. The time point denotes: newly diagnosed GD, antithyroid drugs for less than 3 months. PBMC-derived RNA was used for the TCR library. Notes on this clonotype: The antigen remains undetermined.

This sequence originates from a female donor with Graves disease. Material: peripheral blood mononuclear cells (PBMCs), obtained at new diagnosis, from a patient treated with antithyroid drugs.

This chain's CDR3 is CASSQGGRQEDGYTF. CDR3 DNA: TGCGCCAGCAGCCAGGGGGGAAGACAGGAGGATGGCTACACCTTC. The chain uses TRBV4-1 and TRBJ1-2; a possible D gene is TRBD1 (6 bases). CDR3 length: 15 residues. Germline V gene lookup returns CDR1 MGHRA and CDR2 YSYEKL. Between the trimmed V and J ends, which lost 3 bases and 6 bases, there was a span of 17 bases.